This T cell receptor beta chain was documented in a study of blood T cell repertoires in COVID-19. The overall study: PBMCs, B-cell-depleted T cells, or T cells were the source of the cDNA or gDNA that made up the material.

Clones were sequenced by immunoSEQ multiplex PCR, and TCRdb holds only the in-frame ones, with some missing. The repertoire holds more than 80,000 clones, with 70% to 85% as singletons. V was pared by 0 bases and J by 10 bases, with 13 bases between. CDR3 size: 13 residues. The germline CDR1 and CDR2 sequences are SGHDT and YYEEEE. This clonotype was obtained from a woman aged 55-69 years with acute or convalescent COVID-19. Input material: peripheral blood. The chain uses TRBV5-6 and TRBJ1-1, with D uncertain. CDR3 loop: CASSLGLGSPAFF. The CDR3 nucleotides are TGTGCCAGCAGCTTGGGATTGGGCAGCCCAGCTTTCTTT.